This TCR beta chain came from a study of T cell responses to AZD1222 COVID-19 vaccine. Study-level results: Rises in breadth and depth of Spike-specific TCRs came after two AZD1222 doses. The donors showed a predominance of white British ancestry and of females, with possible underestimation of clonal diversity.

This CDR3 contains 12 residues. Between the trimmed V and J ends, which lost 5 bases and 3 bases, there was a span of 7 bases. Per the germline V gene, CDR1 is SGHTA and CDR2 is FQGNSA. On this clone itself: Its antigen is undetermined.

Some clones are missing from TCRdb's copy, which holds only in-frame ones; the method was immunoSEQ multiplex PCR. The table records 15,000 to 18,000 clones, around 89% of them present only once. Pooling was applied to second doses at about 4 or about 12 weeks. J is TRBJ1-1 and V is TRBV7-2; D remains unclear. The clonotype was recovered from an adult who received the AZD1222 COVID-19 vaccine. The material sequenced was peripheral blood, taken 28 days after the second AZD1222 dose. CDR3 coding DNA: TGTGCCAGCAGCAACTTATACACTGAAGCTTTCTTT. It codes for CASSNLYTEAFF.